These 30 T cell receptor beta chains originate from one sample sequenced in a study of intratumoral heterogeneity in liver cancer. To prepare the library, the immunoSEQ multiplex PCR assay was applied. Entries here come from immuneACCESS through TCRdb and include only in-frame sequences with V and J called. Some clones fail to appear in such tables; in the studies checked, an unresolved V gene covers under half of the shortfall, and the cause of the remainder is unknown. For this sample the table gives around 2,500 clones, of which over 55% were detected only once. The ten largest clones capture around 50% of the sample. Samples labelled H were derived from distinct, geographically separated regions of the hepatocellular carcinoma nodule. Here the sequenced sample was tumor tissue, taken before any cancer treatment. All receptors derive from a woman between 65 and 79 years old with hepatocellular carcinoma.

This chain connects TRBV5-1 to TRBJ1-4, with a weak D call TRBD1 (6 bases). Trimming took 6 bases from V and 8 from J, leaving 17 bases between them. In germline, CDR1 is SGHRS, CDR2 YFSETQ. This CDR3 comprises 14 residues. CDR3 coding DNA: TGCGCCAGCAATCCCGGGGGGCGAGGGGAAAAACTGTTTTTT. Translated, it gives CASNPGGRGEKLFF. Using reference TRBV5-1 and TRBJ1-4 for the parts outside the CDR3, the full variable domain is KAGVTQTPRYLIKTRGQQVTLSCSPISGHRSVSWYQQTPGQGLQFLFEYFSETQRNKGNFPGRFSGRQFSNSRSEMNVSTLELGDSALYLCASNPGGRGEKLFFGSGTQLSVL.

This sequence joins TRBV5-4 and TRBJ2-6, with 8 nucleotides matching TRBD1. Germline CDR1 is SGHNT and CDR2 is YYREEE (reference sequence). The CDR3 loop spans 17 amino acids. The trim removed 4 bases at V and 7 bases at J, leaving 13 bases unmatched. CDR3 protein: CASSIPSGQGFANVLTF. CDR3 bases: TGTGCCAGCAGCATCCCTTCAGGACAGGGTTTCGCCAACGTCCTGACTTTC.

By proportion, this clone is large (0.1 to 1%). The V call is TRBV10-3, the J call TRBJ1-1; 9 bases line up with TRBD1. Trimming at V came to 3 bases and at J to 4 bases, leaving 9 bases not matched to a gene. The CDR3 has 16 amino acids. The germline gives CDR1 ENHRY, CDR2 SYGVKD. DNA of the CDR3: TGTGCCATCAGTGACCCGGACAGGGGATGGGGCACTGAAGCTTTCTTT. Protein product: CAISDPDRGWGTEAFF.

The chain recombines TRBV29-1 with TRBJ2-3; D call uncertain. CDR3 length equals 11 residues. Deletions cut 5 bases from V and 5 bases from J, with 8 bases between. Germline CDR1 reads SQVTM; CDR2 reads ANQGSEA. The CDR3 region is CSVLWRDTQYF. In DNA form, the CDR3 reads TGCAGCGTTCTGTGGCGAGATACGCAGTATTTT.

The chain is built from TRBV15 and TRBJ2-1; 8 bases agree with TRBD1. The CDR3 runs 14 residues. Trimming at V came to 0 bases and at J to 9 bases, leaving 4 bases not matched to a gene. Germline CDR1 LNHNV, CDR2 YYDKDF (reference sequence). CDR3 in amino acids: CATSRDLDRVEQFF. The CDR3 DNA reads as TGTGCCACCAGCAGAGACCTGGACAGGGTTGAGCAGTTCTTC.

The V gene is TRBV6-5, the J gene TRBJ1-1; a weak D match, TRBD1 (5 bases). In germline, CDR1 is MNHEY, CDR2 SVGAGI. Trimming removed 2 bases from V and 5 bases from J, with 6 bases in between. This CDR3 has 12 residues. The CDR3 sequence is CASSYGGTEAFF. CDR3 DNA sequence: TGTGCCAGCAGTTACGGGGGGACTGAAGCTTTCTTT.

For the CDR3, the DNA is TGTGCCAGCAGCCCTTGGACTAGCGACTACAATGAGCAGTTCTTC. Amino acids: CASSPWTSDYNEQFF. This sequence joins TRBV7-8 and TRBJ2-1; 9 positions match TRBD2. CDR3 length equals 15 residues. Germline CDR1 reads SGHVS; CDR2 reads FQNEAQ. V trimming: 5 bases; J trimming: 3 bases; junction bases outside the gene matches: 5.

The chain employs TRBV5-8 and TRBJ2-7; TRBD2 is a possible D gene (6 bases). The V and J ends lost 2 bases and 1 base respectively, with 13 bases between them. The CDR3 is 15 amino acids. Germline values: CDR1 SGHTS, CDR2 YDEGEE. CDR3 DNA: TGTGCCAGCAGCTTCGGGACTCACCCTTCCTACGAGCAGTACTTC. Translation: CASSFGTHPSYEQYF.

The chain is built from TRBV6-6 and TRBJ1-2; D is unresolved. V lost 0 bases and J 3 bases, leaving 8 bases between the germline ends. CDR1 is MNHNY and CDR2 is SVGAGI in the germline V gene (reference sequence). This CDR3 contains 14 residues. The DNA of the CDR3 is TGTGCCAGCAGTTACTCGATGGGATACTATGGCTACACCTTC. Its protein is CASSYSMGYYGYTF.

This clone has only a few counts. This sequence joins TRBV21-1 and TRBJ1-2. TRBV21-1 represents a pseudogene. The CDR3 extends over 17 amino acids. The CDR3 DNA sequence: TGTGCCAGCAGCAAAAAAGGGCCCGCGGGTCCGGCGGAGGGCTACACCTTC. This translates into CASSKKGPAGPAEGYTF.

V and J are TRBV6-5 and TRBJ2-1; 11 bases fit TRBD2. Germline loops: CDR1 MNHEY, CDR2 SVGAGI. V was clipped by 6 bases and J by 5 bases; unmatched bases: 3. The CDR3 contains 14 residues. The CDR3: CASSGLAGNNEQFF. The CDR3 bases are TGTGCCAGCAGCGGACTAGCGGGTAACAATGAGCAGTTCTTC.

The genes are TRBV19 and TRBJ2-6, with D possibly TRBD1 on 6 matching bases. CDR3 length equals 19 residues. V lost 4 bases and J lost 0, with 19 bases in between. CDR1 and CDR2 from the germline V gene are LNHDA and SQIVND (reference sequence). The CDR3 region is CASSNQGRQIFSGANVLTF. In nucleotides, the CDR3 is TGTGCCAGTAGTAACCAGGGGCGCCAGATCTTCTCTGGGGCCAACGTCCTGACTTTC.

This clone appeared once. This chain joins TRBV25-1 and TRBJ2-5; D might be TRBD2 (5 bases). Germline V gives CDR1 MGHDK, CDR2 SYGVNS. This CDR3 region has 14 residues. Trimming took off 1 base at V and 5 bases at J, with 11 bases between the two ends. CDR3 amino acids: CASSELAGRETQYF. CDR3 in DNA: TGTGCCAGCAGTGAATTGGCGGGTAGGGAGACCCAGTACTTC.

The table lists this clone with a few counts. The rearrangement uses TRBV7-9 and TRBJ2-3; D uncertain. V was cut by 6 bases and J by 1 base, with 8 bases left in between. The CDR3 is 13 residues long. Germline CDR1 reads SEHNR; CDR2 reads FQNEAQ (reference sequence). CDR3 DNA sequence: TGTGCCAGCAGTGGTGGGGGCACAGATACGCAGTATTTT. Translating gives CASSGGGTDTQYF.

The chain uses TRBV6-5 and TRBJ2-5; D ambiguous. Germline V gives CDR1 MNHEY, CDR2 SVGAGI. This CDR3 has 13 amino acids. Deletions cut 2 bases from V and 4 bases from J, with 8 bases between. The CDR3 nucleotides are TGTGCCAGCAGTTACGGGGTTGGAGAGACCCAGTACTTC. It yields the protein CASSYGVGETQYF.

The rearrangement links TRBV3-1 (or the pseudogene TRBV3-2) to TRBJ2-3, with D perhaps matching TRBD1 (6 bases). The CDR3 extends over 14 amino acids. V was cut by 1 base and J by 8 bases, with 13 bases left in between. The germline V gene has CDR1 LGHDT and CDR2 YNNKEL (reference sequence). CDR3 protein: CASSQGMGQGTQYF. CDR3 DNA: TGTGCCAGCAGCCAAGGGATGGGACAAGGTACGCAGTATTTT.

The CDR3 protein is CSVPGDKSYNEQFF. In DNA form, the CDR3 reads TGCAGCGTCCCAGGGGACAAGTCCTACAATGAGCAGTTCTTC. The rearrangement joins TRBV29-1 to TRBJ2-1; D may be TRBD1 (6 bases). Trimming took off 6 bases at V and 1 base at J, with 13 bases between the two ends. CDR1 and CDR2 from the germline V gene are SQVTM and ANQGSEA. The CDR3 is 14 amino acids.

The rearrangement uses TRBV7-8 and TRBJ2-1; D uncertain. V shed 2 bases and J shed 4 bases, with 9 bases lying between them. The CDR3 spans 14 residues. Germline V gives CDR1 SGHVS, CDR2 FQNEAQ. The CDR3 bases are TGTGCCAGCAGCTTATCGGCAGATTACAATGAGCAGTTCTTC. Its translation: CASSLSADYNEQFF.

The chain couples TRBV20-1 to TRBJ2-1; the match to TRBD2 covers 9 bases. V gave up 3 bases and J gave up 4 bases; unmatched junction bases: 7. Germline V gene lookup returns CDR1 DFQATT and CDR2 SNEGSKA (reference sequence). The CDR3 is 15 residues long. In nucleotides, the CDR3 is TGCAGTGCTAGTCGTAGCGGGAGCTGGTACAATGAGCAGTTCTTC. Translating it yields CSASRSGSWYNEQFF.

The chain has TRBV30 and TRBJ1-5, with D unclear. The CDR3 has 13 residues. The germline V and J ends were trimmed by 2 bases and 3 bases, with 8 bases remaining between them. CDR1 is GTSNPN, CDR2 SVGIG, per germline (reference sequence). CDR3 sequence reads: CAWSRAYNQPQHF. The CDR3 DNA reads as TGTGCCTGGAGTCGGGCATACAATCAGCCCCAGCATTTT.

In its sample, this clone was seen once. The chain is built from TRBV6-5 and TRBJ2-1; D is unresolved. V dropped 7 bases and J dropped 8 bases, with 9 bases sitting between them. Germline assignment: CDR1 MNHEY and CDR2 SVGAGI. CDR3 length: 11 residues. CDR3 DNA: TGTGCCAGCAAAGTTGGCCATGAGCAGTTCTTC. This codes for CASKVGHEQFF.

The V call is TRBV4-1, the J call TRBJ1-2, with TRBD1 as a possible D gene (5 bases). V dropped 6 bases and J dropped 2 bases, with 28 bases sitting between them. Germline V gene data show CDR1 as MGHRA and CDR2 as YSYEKL. The CDR3 spans 19 residues. CDR3 protein: CASSPKIGGRANLNYGYTF. DNA for the CDR3: TGCGCCAGCAGTCCCAAGATCGGCGGCAGGGCGAACCTGAACTATGGCTACACCTTC.

The V and J genes are TRBV30 and TRBJ2-1, with 10 bases identical to TRBD2. The junction had 9 bases not matched to a gene; V was cut back by 3 bases and J by 4 bases. Germline V CDR1 and CDR2: GTSNPN, SVGIG (reference sequence). This CDR3 has 16 amino acids. Here the CDR3 reads CAWRIVSGRSYNEQFF. DNA of the CDR3: TGTGCCTGGAGGATCGTTAGCGGGAGGTCTTACAATGAGCAGTTCTTC.

The rearrangement uses TRBV21-1 and TRBJ2-3; the D segment call TRBD1 is taken from the table without a DNA check. TRBV21-1 is deemed a pseudogene. This CDR3 spans 20 amino acids. DNA of the CDR3: TGTGCCAGCAGAGACCTCGGTAAGGGGGCCCGGGAGAGGCCCTTGGGTACGCAGTATTTT. This translates into CASRDLGKGARERPLGTQYF.

The chain joins TRBV19 to TRBJ1-5; 9 positions agree with TRBD1. The V gene end was trimmed by 6 bases and the J gene end by 2 bases; junction bases not matched to a gene: 5. The CDR3 runs to 15 residues. Germline lookup yields CDR1 LNHDA and CDR2 SQIVND (reference sequence). This CDR3 is CASSSTGGGNQPQHF. The CDR3 DNA sequence: TGTGCCAGTAGCTCCACAGGGGGCGGCAATCAGCCCCAGCATTTT.

The chain combines TRBV27 with TRBJ2-7; D might be TRBD1 (6 bases). The CDR3 covers 15 residues. Germline loops: CDR1 MNHEY, CDR2 SMNVEV (reference sequence). Deletions cut 0 bases from V and 7 bases from J, with 16 bases between. Here the CDR3 reads CASSLSGGSGGEQYF. CDR3 nucleotide sequence: TGTGCCAGCAGTTTATCTGGGGGCTCAGGCGGGGAGCAGTACTTC.

The chain's CDR3 is CASSLSAHPGQGSSGYTF. The CDR3 DNA is TGTGCCAGCAGCTTATCAGCGCATCCGGGACAGGGATCGAGTGGCTACACCTTC. The J gene is TRBJ1-2, the V gene TRBV7-2, with TRBD1 matching over 9 bases. The germline gives CDR1 SGHTA, CDR2 FQGNSA. V shed 2 bases and J 7 bases; nucleotides not matched to a gene: 17. The CDR3 runs to 18 residues.

The chain is built from TRBV15 and TRBJ2-7, with D perhaps TRBD1 (6 bases). This CDR3 has 14 residues. The germline CDR1 and CDR2 sequences are LNHNV and YYDKDF (reference sequence). The V and J ends lost 1 base and 4 bases respectively, with 11 bases between them. The CDR3 region is CATSRAAGAYEQYF. CDR3 coding DNA: TGTGCCACCAGCAGAGCCGCAGGGGCTTACGAGCAGTACTTC.

This clone was recorded only once. The CDR3: CASSHQLAGDADTQYF. CDR3 DNA sequence: TGTGCCAGCAGTCACCAACTAGCGGGAGACGCAGATACGCAGTATTTT. This chain uses TRBV28 with TRBJ2-3; TRBD2 matches at 11 bases. The V segment lost 5 bases and the J segment 4 bases; nucleotides outside the gene matches: 8. The CDR3 runs 16 residues. In germline, CDR1 is MDHEN, CDR2 SYDVKM.

The rearrangement joins TRBV28 to TRBJ1-3; 11 nucleotides agree with TRBD1. Germline V gene data show CDR1 as MDHEN and CDR2 as SYDVKM. V shed 6 bases, J shed 4 bases, and the junction held 14 bases outside the gene matches. This CDR3 region has 18 residues. DNA of the CDR3: TGTGCCAGCAGAGGATTTTTTCTGGGACAGGGGGACGGAAACACCATATATTTT. Protein: CASRGFFLGQGDGNTIYF.